This TCR beta chain is drawn from a study of T cells after yellow fever vaccination. Findings and caveats of the study: Among primary-vaccination clones, most reappeared after the booster, at almost 98% for CD4 and under 90% for CD8. A faster peak, day 5 versus 15, was reached by the weaker secondary response.

The 5'RACE template-switching step produced TCR cDNA and added a universal primer site and UMIs. One entry per CDR3 protein, called by TCRdb with MiXCR from the 5' RACE reads. The data contain around 53,000 distinct CDR3 sequences, 6.6% of them singletons. This clonotype qualifies as medium-sized (0.01 to 0.1%). Trimming took 5 bases from V and 3 from J, leaving 10 bases between them. Germline CDR1 is DFQATT and CDR2 is SNEGSKA (reference sequence). This CDR3 spans 12 amino acids. V usage is TRBV20-1 and J usage is TRBJ1-2; possible D gene TRBD1, 6 bases. This clonotype originated in a man in his late teens or twenties who received the YFV17D yellow fever vaccine. The sequences come from CD8+ T cells not binding an NS4B(214-222) dextramer, sorted from PBMCs, collected roughly 45 days after the first yellow fever vaccination. CDR3 nucleotides: TGCAGTGCTGTTACAGGGTACTATGGCTACACCTTC. It codes for CSAVTGYYGYTF.